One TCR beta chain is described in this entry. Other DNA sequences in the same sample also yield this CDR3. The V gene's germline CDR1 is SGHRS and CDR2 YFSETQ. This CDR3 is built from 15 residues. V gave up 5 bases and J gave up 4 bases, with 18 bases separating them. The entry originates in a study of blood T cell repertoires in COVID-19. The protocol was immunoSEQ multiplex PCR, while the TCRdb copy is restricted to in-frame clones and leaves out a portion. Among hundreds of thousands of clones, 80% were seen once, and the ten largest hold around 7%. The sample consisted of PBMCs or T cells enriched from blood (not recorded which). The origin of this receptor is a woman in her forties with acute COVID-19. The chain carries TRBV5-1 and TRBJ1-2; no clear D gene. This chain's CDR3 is CASSFSPLRSYGYTF. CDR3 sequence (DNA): TGCGCCAGCAGTTTCTCCCCTCTCCGCAGCTATGGCTACACCTTC.